This TCR beta chain originates from a study of identical twins. This clonotype was recorded a few times. What it binds is not known. Addition of a universal primer site occurred through template switching, and cDNA carried unique molecular identifiers. TCRdb redid the calling of the 5' RACE reads with MiXCR, one entry per CDR3 protein. The sample lists 550,000 to 800,000 distinct CDR3 sequences; just over 7% were seen once. The CDR3 totals 17 residues. The germline V and J ends were trimmed by 3 bases and 0 bases, with 15 bases remaining between them. The V gene's germline CDR1 is SGHAT and CDR2 FQNNGV. Findings of the study overall: For zero-insertion analyses, partial confounding could come from invariant MAIT and iNKT cells.

This sample also appeared in a second study, on yellow fever vaccine responses in identical twins.

The rearrangement links TRBV11-2 to TRBJ2-4; D uncertain. This TCR derives from a woman aged 18-29 years in good health. Material: PBMCs. The CDR3 coding sequence is TGTGCCAGCAGCTTTGCTGGGCAGCTGGGAGCCAAAAACATTCAGTACTTC. It translates to CASSFAGQLGAKNIQYF. The variable domain in full, with the rest retrieved from reference TRBV11-2 and TRBJ2-4, is EAGVAQSPRYKIIEKRQSVAFWCNPISGHATLYWYQQILGQGPKLLIQFQNNGVVDDSQLPKDRFSAERLKGVDSTLKIQPAKLEDSAVYLCASSFAGQLGAKNIQYFGAGTRLSVL.